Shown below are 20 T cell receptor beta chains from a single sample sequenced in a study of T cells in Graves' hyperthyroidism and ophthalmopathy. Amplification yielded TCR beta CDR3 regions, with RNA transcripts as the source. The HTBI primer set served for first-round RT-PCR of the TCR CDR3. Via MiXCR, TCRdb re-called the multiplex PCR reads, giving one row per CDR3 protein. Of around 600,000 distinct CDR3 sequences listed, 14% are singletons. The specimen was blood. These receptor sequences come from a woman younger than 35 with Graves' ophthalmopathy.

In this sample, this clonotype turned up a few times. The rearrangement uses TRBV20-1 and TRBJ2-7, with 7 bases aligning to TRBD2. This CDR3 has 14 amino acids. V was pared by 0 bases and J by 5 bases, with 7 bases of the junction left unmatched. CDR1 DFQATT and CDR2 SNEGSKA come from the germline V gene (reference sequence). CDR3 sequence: CSARDREGTHEQYF. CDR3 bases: TGCAGTGCTAGAGATAGGGAGGGGACGCACGAGCAGTACTTC.

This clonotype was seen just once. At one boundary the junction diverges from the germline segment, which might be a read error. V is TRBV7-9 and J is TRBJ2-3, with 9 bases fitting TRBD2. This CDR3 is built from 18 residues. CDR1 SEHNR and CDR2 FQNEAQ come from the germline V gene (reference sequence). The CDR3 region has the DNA TGCGCCAGCAGCCCCCCGGGGGCGGGAGGGCGGAACACAGATACGCAGTATTTT. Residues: CASSPPGAGGRNTDTQYF.

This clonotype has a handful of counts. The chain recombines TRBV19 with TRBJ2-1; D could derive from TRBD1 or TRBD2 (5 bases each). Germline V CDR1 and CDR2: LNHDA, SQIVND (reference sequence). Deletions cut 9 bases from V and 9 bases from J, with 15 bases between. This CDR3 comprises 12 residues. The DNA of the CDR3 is TGTGCCAGCCGGGACGGCTGGGGTGAGCAGTTCTTC. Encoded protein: CASRDGWGEQFF.

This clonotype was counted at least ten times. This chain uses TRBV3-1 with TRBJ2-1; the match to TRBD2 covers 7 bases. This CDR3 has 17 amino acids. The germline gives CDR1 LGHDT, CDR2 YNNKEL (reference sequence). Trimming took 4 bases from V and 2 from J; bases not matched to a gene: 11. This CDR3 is CASSPEAERGPYNEQFF. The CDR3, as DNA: TGTGCCAGCAGCCCAGAAGCGGAGCGGGGCCCCTACAATGAGCAGTTCTTC.

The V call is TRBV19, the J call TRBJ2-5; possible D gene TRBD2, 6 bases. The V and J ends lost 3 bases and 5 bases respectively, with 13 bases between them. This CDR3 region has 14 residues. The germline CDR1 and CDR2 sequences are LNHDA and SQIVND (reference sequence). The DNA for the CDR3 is TGTGCCAGTAGTATTGCGCGGGGATGGGAGACCCAGTACTTC. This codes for CASSIARGWETQYF.

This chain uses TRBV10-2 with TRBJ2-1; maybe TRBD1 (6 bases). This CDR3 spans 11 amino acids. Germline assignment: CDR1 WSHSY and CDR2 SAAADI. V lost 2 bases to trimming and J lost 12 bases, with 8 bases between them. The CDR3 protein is CASSETGSQFF. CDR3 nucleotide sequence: TGCGCCAGCAGTGAGACAGGGTCGCAGTTCTTC.

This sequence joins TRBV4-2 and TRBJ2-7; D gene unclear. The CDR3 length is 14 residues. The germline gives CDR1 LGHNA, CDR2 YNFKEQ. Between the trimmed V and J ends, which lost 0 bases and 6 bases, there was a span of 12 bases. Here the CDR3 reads CASSQDRLVAEQYF. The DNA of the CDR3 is TGTGCCAGCAGCCAAGATCGCTTGGTGGCCGAGCAGTACTTC.

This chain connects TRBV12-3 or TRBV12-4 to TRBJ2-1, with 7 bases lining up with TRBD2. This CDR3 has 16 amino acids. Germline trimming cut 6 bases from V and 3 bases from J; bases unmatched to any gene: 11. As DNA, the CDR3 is TGTGCCAGCAGCCAGACTAGCCTCTGGGTCTACAATGAGCAGTTCTTC. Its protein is CASSQTSLWVYNEQFF.

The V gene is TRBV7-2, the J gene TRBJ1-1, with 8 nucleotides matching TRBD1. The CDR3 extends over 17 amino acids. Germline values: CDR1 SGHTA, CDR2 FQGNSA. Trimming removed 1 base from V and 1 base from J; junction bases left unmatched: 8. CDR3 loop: CASSLGSGTGGNTEAFF. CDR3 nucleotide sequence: TGTGCCAGCAGCTTAGGATCCGGGACAGGCGGGAACACTGAAGCTTTCTTT.

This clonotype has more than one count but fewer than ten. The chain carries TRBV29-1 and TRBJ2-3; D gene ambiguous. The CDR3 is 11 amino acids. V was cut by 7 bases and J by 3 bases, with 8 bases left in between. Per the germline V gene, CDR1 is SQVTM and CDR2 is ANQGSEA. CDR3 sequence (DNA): TGCAGCGGCTCCGAGACAGATACGCAGTATTTT. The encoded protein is CSGSETDTQYF.

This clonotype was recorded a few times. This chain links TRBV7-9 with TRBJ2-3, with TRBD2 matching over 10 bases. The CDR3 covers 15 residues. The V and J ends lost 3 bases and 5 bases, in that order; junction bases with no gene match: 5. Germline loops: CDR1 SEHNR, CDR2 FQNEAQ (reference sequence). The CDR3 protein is CASSFPSGSGDTQYF. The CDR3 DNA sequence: TGTGCCAGCAGCTTCCCTAGCGGGAGTGGAGATACGCAGTATTTT.

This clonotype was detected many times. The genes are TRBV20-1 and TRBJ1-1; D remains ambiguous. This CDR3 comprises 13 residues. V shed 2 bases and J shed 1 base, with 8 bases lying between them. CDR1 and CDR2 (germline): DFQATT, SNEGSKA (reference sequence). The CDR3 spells CSARIGENTEAFF. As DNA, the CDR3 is TGCAGTGCTAGAATCGGTGAGAACACTGAAGCTTTCTTT.

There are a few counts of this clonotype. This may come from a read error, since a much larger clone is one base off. CDR3 in DNA: TGTGCCAGCAGCCCCCAACGCGGGTGGACAGATACGCAGTATTTT. This sequence encodes CASSPQRGWTDTQYF. J is TRBJ2-3 and V is TRBV3-1; a weak D match, TRBD2 (5 bases). The germline V gene has CDR1 LGHDT and CDR2 YNNKEL (reference sequence). The V and J ends lost 4 bases and 3 bases respectively, with 14 bases between them. The CDR3 has 15 amino acids.

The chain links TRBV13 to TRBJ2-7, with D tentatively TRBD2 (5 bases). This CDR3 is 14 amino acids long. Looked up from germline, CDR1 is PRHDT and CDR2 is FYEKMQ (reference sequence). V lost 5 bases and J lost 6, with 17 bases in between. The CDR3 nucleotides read TGTGCCAGCAGCCTAAACCCGAAGGACTCCGAGCAGTACTTC. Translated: CASSLNPKDSEQYF. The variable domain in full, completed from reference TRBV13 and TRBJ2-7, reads AAGVIQSPRHLIKEKRETATLKCYPIPRHDTVYWYQQGPGQDPQFLISFYEKMQSDKGSIPDRFSAQQFSDYHSELNMSSLELGDSALYFCASSLNPKDSEQYFGPGTRLTVT.

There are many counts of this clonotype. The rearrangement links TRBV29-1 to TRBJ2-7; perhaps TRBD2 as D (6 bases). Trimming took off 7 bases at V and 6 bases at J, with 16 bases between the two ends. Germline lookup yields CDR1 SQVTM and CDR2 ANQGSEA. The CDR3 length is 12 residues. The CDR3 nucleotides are TGCAGCGGCGGGACCGGCCTCGCCGAGCAGTACTTC. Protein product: CSGGTGLAEQYF.

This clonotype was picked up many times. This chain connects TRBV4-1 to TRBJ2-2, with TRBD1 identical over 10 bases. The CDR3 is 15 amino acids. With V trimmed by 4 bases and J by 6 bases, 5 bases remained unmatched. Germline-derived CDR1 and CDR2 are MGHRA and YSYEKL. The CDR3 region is CASSLWTGGSGELFF. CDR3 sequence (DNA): TGCGCCAGCAGCCTTTGGACAGGGGGGTCCGGGGAGCTGTTTTTT.

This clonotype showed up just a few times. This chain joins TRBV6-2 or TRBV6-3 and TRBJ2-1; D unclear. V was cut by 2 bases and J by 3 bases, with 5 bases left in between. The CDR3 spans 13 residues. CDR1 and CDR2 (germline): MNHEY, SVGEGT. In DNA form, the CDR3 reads TGTGCCAGCAGTTACAAGGACTACAATGAGCAGTTCTTC. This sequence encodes CASSYKDYNEQFF.

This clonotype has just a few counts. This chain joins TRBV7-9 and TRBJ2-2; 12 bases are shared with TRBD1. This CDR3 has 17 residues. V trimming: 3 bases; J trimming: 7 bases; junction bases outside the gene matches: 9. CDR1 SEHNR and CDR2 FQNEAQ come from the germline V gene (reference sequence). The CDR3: CASSLGQGAFRIGELFF. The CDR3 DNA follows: TGTGCCAGCAGCTTGGGACAGGGGGCGTTTCGGATCGGGGAGCTGTTTTTT. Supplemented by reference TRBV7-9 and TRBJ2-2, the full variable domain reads DTGVSQNPRHKITKRGQNVTFRCDPISEHNRLYWYRQTLGQGPEFLTYFQNEAQLEKSRLLSDRFSAERPKGSFSTLEIQRTEQGDSAMYLCASSLGQGAFRIGELFFGEGSRLTVL.

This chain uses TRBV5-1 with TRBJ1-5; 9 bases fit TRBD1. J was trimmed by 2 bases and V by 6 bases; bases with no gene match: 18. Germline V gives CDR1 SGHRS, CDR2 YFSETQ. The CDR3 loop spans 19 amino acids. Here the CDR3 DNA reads TGCGCCAGCATACCAAGAGACTCTAGGACAGGGGAGCGCAATCAGCCCCAGCATTTT. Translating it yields CASIPRDSRTGERNQPQHF.

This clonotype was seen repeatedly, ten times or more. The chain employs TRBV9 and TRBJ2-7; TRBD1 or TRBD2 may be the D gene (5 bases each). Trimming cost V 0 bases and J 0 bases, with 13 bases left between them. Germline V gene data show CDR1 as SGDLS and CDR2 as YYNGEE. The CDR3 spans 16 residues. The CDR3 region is CASSVEAGSSSYEQYF. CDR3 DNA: TGTGCCAGCAGCGTAGAGGCAGGGAGTAGCTCCTACGAGCAGTACTTC. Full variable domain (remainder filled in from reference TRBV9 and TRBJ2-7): DSGVTQTPKHLITATGQRVTLRCSPRSGDLSVYWYQQSLDQGLQFLIQYYNGEERAKGNILERFSAQQFPDLHSELNLSSLELGDSALYFCASSVEAGSSSYEQYFGPGTRLTVT.